Sequencing of this T cell receptor (beta chain) was carried out in a study of blood T cell repertoires in COVID-19. Study-wide context: The samples span acute and convalescent COVID-19 from the United States, Italy and Spain. T cells, B-cell-depleted T cells, or PBMCs provided the cDNA or gDNA that served as material.

CDR1 MDHEN and CDR2 SYDVKM come from the germline V gene. This CDR3 contains 14 residues. Trimming removed 4 bases from V and 4 bases from J; junction bases left unmatched: 4. In the study's own analysis: Amplification of reference gene primers provided the estimated nucleated cell counts. The table came from immunoSEQ multiplex PCR; TCRdb's copy has only in-frame clones and leaves some out. V and J calls and clone size are those listed in that table; D and trimming were worked out from the DNA. The sample comprises about 280,000 clones, about 90% of which are singletons, and roughly 3.9% rests with the top ten.

The clonotype originates from a woman aged 25 to 39 with acute COVID-19. Material for sequencing was PBMCs or T cells enriched from blood (not recorded which). The chain joins TRBV28 to TRBJ1-5; 7 bases are a match to TRBD1. The CDR3 coding sequence is TGTGCCAGCAGTTCGCGGGACAGTAATCAGCCCCAGCATTTT. It encodes CASSSRDSNQPQHF. Complete variable domain (other parts from reference TRBV28 and TRBJ1-5): DVKVTQSSRYLVKRTGEKVFLECVQDMDHENMFWYRQDPGLGLRLIYFSYDVKMKEKGDIPEGYSVSREKKERFSLILESASTNQTSMYLCASSSRDSNQPQHFGDGTRLSIL.